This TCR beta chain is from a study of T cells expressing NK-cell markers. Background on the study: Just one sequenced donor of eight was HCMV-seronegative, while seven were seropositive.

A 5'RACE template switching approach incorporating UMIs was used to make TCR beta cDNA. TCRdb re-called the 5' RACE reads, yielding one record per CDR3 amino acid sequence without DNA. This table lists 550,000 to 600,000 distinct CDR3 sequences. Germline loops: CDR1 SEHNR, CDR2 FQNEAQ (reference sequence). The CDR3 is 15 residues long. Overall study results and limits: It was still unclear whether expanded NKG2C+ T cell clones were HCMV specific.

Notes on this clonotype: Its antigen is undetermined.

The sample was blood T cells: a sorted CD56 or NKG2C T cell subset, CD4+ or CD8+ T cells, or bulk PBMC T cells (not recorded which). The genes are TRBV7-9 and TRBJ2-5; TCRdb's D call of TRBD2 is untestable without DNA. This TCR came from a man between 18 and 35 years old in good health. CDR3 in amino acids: CASSPKRTVQETQYF. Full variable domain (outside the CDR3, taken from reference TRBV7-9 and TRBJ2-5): DTGVSQNPRHKITKRGQNVTFRCDPISEHNRLYWYRQTLGQGPEFLTYFQNEAQLEKSRLLSDRFSAERPKGSFSTLEIQRTEQGDSAMYLCASSPKRTVQETQYFGPGTRLLVL.